This T cell receptor (beta chain) was retrieved from a study of T cell changes during pregnancy in multiple sclerosis. TCRdb's table, derived via immunoSEQ multiplex PCR, lists solely in-frame clones and lacks some. The sample shows about 55,000 clones, approximately 94% of them seen only once. V trimming: 4 bases; J trimming: 1 base; junction bases outside the gene matches: 7. Germline V CDR1 and CDR2: SEHNR, FQNEAQ (reference sequence). CDR3 length equals 15 residues. The receptor was derived from a female donor with multiple sclerosis, enrolled in a pregnancy study. The source material was CD8+ T cells from peripheral blood mononuclear cells, sampled in the third trimester of pregnancy. The genes are TRBV7-9 and TRBJ2-7; TRBD1 agrees at 7 bases. The CDR3 DNA reads as TGTGCCAGCAGCTCCACCGGGACAGCTTCCTACGAGCAGTACTTC. This gives the protein CASSSTGTASYEQYF.